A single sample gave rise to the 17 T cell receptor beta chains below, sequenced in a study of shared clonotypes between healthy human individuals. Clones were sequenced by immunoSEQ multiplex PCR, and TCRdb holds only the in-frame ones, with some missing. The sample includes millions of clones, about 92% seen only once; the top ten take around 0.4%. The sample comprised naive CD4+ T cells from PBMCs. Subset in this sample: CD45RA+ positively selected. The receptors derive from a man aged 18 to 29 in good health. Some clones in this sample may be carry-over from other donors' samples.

CDR3 residues: CAWSPQRGEGAFF. The CDR3 nucleotides read TGTGCCTGGAGTCCCCAAAGGGGGGAAGGTGCTTTCTTT. V usage is TRBV30 and J usage is TRBJ1-1, with TRBD1 as a possible D gene (6 bases). Germline V gene data show CDR1 as GTSNPN and CDR2 as SVGIG (reference sequence). V was shortened by 2 bases and J by 11 bases, with 18 bases between the two germline ends. This CDR3 contains 13 residues. The entire variable domain, with the rest obtained from reference TRBV30 and TRBJ1-1, is as follows: SQTIHQWPATLVQPVGSPLSLECTVEGTSNPNLYWYRQAAGRGLQLLFYSVGIGQISSEVPQNLSASRPQDRQFILSSKKLLLSDSGFYLCAWSPQRGEGAFFGQGTRLTVV.

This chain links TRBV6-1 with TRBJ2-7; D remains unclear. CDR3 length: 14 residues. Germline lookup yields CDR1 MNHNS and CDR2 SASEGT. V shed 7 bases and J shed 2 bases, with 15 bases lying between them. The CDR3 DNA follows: TGTGCCAGCATGCGAGGTCTTTCCACCTACGAGCAGTACTTC. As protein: CASMRGLSTYEQYF.

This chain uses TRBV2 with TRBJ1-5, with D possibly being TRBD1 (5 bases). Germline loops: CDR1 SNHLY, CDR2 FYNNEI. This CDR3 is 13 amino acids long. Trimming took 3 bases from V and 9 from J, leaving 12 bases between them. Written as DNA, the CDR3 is TGTGCCAGCAGTGACTCGGGGGATCGGCCCCAGCATTTT. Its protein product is CASSDSGDRPQHF.

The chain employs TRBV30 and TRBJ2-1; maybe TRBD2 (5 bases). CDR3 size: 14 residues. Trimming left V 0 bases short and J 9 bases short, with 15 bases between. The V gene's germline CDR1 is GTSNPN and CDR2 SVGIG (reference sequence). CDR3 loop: CAWSVDPPAGEQFF. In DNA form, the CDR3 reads TGTGCCTGGAGTGTAGACCCCCCCGCGGGTGAGCAGTTCTTC.

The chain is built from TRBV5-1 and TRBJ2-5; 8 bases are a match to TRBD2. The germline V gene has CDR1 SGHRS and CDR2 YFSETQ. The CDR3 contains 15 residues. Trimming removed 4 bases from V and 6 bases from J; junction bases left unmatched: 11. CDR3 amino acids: CASSPDLAGPQTQYF. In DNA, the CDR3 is TGCGCCAGCAGCCCCGATCTAGCGGGTCCGCAGACCCAGTACTTC. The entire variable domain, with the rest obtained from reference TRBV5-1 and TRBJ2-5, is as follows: KAGVTQTPRYLIKTRGQQVTLSCSPISGHRSVSWYQQTPGQGLQFLFEYFSETQRNKGNFPGRFSGRQFSNSRSEMNVSTLELGDSALYLCASSPDLAGPQTQYFGPGTRLLVL.

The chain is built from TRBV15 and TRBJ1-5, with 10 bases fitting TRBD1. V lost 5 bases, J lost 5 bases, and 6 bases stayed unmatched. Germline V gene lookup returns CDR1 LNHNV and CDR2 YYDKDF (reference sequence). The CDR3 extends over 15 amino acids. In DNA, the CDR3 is TGTGCCACCAGCGGCGGACAGGGGGTCGATCAGCCCCAGCATTTT. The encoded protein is CATSGGQGVDQPQHF.

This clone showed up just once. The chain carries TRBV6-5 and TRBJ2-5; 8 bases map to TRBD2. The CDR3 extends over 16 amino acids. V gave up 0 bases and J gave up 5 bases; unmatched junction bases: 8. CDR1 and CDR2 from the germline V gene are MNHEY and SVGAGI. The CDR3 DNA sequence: TGTGCCAGCAGTTACTCGACAAGCGGGAGCTTGGAGACCCAGTACTTC. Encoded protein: CASSYSTSGSLETQYF.

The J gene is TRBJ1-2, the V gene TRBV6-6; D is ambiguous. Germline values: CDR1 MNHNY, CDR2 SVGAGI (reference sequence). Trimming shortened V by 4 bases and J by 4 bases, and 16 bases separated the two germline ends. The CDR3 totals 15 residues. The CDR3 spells CASSLSPPGPYGYTF. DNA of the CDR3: TGTGCCAGCAGTTTATCCCCCCCAGGACCCTATGGCTACACCTTC.

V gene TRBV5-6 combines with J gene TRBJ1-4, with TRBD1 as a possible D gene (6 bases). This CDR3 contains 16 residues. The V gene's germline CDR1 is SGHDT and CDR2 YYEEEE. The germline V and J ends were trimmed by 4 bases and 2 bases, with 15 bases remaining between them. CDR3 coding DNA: TGTGCCAGCAGCCCGGGAACAGGGACGACTAATGAAAAACTGTTTTTT. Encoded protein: CASSPGTGTTNEKLFF.

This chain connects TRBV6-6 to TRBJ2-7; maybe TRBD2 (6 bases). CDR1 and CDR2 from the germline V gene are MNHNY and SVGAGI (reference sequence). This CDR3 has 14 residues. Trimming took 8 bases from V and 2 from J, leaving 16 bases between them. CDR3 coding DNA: TGTGCCAGCGCAGATGGTAGCGGAACCTACGAGCAGTACTTC. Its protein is CASADGSGTYEQYF.

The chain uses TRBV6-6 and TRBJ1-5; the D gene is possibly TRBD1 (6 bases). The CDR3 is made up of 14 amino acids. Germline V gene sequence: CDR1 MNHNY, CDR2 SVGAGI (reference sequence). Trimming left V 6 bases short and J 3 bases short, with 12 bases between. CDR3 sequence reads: CASRSGQPNQPQHF. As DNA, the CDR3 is TGTGCCAGCAGATCTGGACAGCCCAATCAGCCCCAGCATTTT.

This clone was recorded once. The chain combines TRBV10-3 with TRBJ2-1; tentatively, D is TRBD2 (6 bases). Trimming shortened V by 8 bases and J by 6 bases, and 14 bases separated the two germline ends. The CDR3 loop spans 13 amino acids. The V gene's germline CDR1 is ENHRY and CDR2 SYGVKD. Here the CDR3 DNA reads TGTGCCATCCGGGCTAGCGCCTCCAATGAGCAGTTCTTC. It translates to CAIRASASNEQFF.

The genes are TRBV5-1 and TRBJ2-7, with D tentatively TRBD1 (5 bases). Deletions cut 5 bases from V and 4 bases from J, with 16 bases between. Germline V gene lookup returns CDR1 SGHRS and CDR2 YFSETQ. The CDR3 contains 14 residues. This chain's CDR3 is CASSSDSVLYEQYF. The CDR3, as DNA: TGCGCCAGCAGTTCCGACAGCGTCCTTTACGAGCAGTACTTC.

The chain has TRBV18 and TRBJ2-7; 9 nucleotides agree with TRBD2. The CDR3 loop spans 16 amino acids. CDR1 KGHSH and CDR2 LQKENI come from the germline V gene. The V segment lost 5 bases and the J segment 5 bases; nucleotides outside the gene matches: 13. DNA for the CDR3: TGTGCCAGCTCATTTTCCCTAGCGGGACACCTCGACGAGCAGTACTTC. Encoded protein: CASSFSLAGHLDEQYF.

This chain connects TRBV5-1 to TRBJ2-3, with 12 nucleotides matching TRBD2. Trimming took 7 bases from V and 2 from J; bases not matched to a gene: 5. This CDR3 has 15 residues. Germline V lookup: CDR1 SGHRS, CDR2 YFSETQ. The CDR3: CASGGLAGHTDTQYF. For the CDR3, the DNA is TGCGCCAGCGGCGGACTAGCGGGACACACAGATACGCAGTATTTT. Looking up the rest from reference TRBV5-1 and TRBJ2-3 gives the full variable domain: KAGVTQTPRYLIKTRGQQVTLSCSPISGHRSVSWYQQTPGQGLQFLFEYFSETQRNKGNFPGRFSGRQFSNSRSEMNVSTLELGDSALYLCASGGLAGHTDTQYFGPGTRLTVL.

Written as DNA, the CDR3 is TGTGCCAGCAGTTTGTGGACAGGGACCTACGAGCAGTACTTC. It codes for CASSLWTGTYEQYF. The V call is TRBV28, the J call TRBJ2-7; 8 bases are shared with TRBD1. This CDR3 is 14 amino acids long. Germline V CDR1 and CDR2: MDHEN, SYDVKM. With 3 bases clipped from V and 2 bases from J, the junction kept 3 bases outside the gene matches.

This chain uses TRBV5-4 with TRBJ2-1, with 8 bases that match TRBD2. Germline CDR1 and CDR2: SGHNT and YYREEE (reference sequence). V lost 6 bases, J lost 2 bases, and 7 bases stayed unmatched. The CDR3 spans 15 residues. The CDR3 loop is CASNPGTSPYNEQFF. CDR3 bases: TGTGCCAGCAACCCCGGGACTAGTCCCTACAATGAGCAGTTCTTC.